This T cell receptor (beta chain) originates from a study of blood T cells in healthy people across ages. Overall study: Using template switching, researchers captured about one barcoded beta molecule for each two T cells.

The V segment lost 4 bases and the J segment 3 bases; nucleotides outside the gene matches: 25. The CDR3 length is 22 residues. Per the germline V gene, CDR1 is SGHDN and CDR2 is FVKESK. Study observations and caveats: Long-lived and aged donors differed, with more naive CD4+ cells and higher diversity in the long-lived.

With regard to this clonotype: Antigen unknown.

The second PCR ran about 6 to 12 cycles with a sample-barcoded 5' primer and J-beta primers. TCRdb fed the 5' RACE reads into MiXCR, producing one record per CDR3 protein. The repertoire holds around 1.1 million distinct CDR3 sequences, 35% to 40% seen once, with around 14% in the top ten. Material for sequencing was blood. This sequence joins TRBV14 and TRBJ2-1; 9 bases are shared with TRBD2. The TCR sequence derives from a man between 18 and 29 years old in good health. In nucleotides, the CDR3 is TGTGCCAGCAGCCTCGGGACAGCAAAGTCCTTTTGGGCTAGCGGGGACTACAATGAGCAGTTCTTC. It encodes CASSLGTAKSFWASGDYNEQFF.